A selection of T cell receptor beta chains follows, all from one sample in a study of blood T cell repertoires in COVID-19. TCRdb's copy holds only in-frame clones and misses some; the assay was immunoSEQ multiplex PCR. The sample has roughly 240,000 clones; about 84% are singletons. Sequencing was done on a sample of PBMCs or T cells enriched from blood (not recorded which). The receptors were sampled from a woman aged 45 to 65 who had recovered from COVID-19. Each CDR3 is given with its conserved first and last residue. Each record gives: J gene, V gene, CDR3 protein.

J gene: TRBJ2-1
V gene: TRBV7-9
CDR3 protein: CASSAQGPDQKHEQFF

J gene: TRBJ2-7
V gene: TRBV9
CDR3 protein: CASSVSFIRREREQYF

J gene: TRBJ1-2
V gene: TRBV29-1
CDR3 protein: CSVPSGEYRYGYTF

J gene: TRBJ1-1
V gene: TRBV28
CDR3 protein: CASSLQVTEAFF

J gene: TRBJ1-1
V gene: TRBV29-1
CDR3 protein: CSVLLVRDRGTEAFF

J gene: TRBJ1-2
V gene: TRBV2
CDR3 protein: CASSARQGDGYTF

J gene: TRBJ1-1
V gene: TRBV28
CDR3 protein: CASSLQGGTEAFF

J gene: TRBJ1-1
V gene: TRBV11-3
CDR3 protein: CASSSTGLVTEAFF

J gene: TRBJ2-5
V gene: TRBV2
CDR3 protein: CASSEGLAGGGETQYF

J gene: TRBJ2-7
V gene: TRBV7-9
CDR3 protein: CASSRDRGTYEQYF

J gene: TRBJ1-2
V gene: TRBV28
CDR3 protein: CASSSRSPSDGYGYTF

J gene: TRBJ2-7
V gene: TRBV6-1
CDR3 protein: CASSEGAGAGFLYEQYF

J gene: TRBJ1-2
V gene: TRBV19
CDR3 protein: CASGRTGGLSGYTF

J gene: TRBJ2-5
V gene: TRBV7-8
CDR3 protein: CASSLAHAVQETQYF

J gene: TRBJ1-5
V gene: TRBV28
CDR3 protein: CASSFGRGGHQPQHF

J gene: TRBJ1-6
V gene: TRBV4-1
CDR3 protein: CASSPSQMGNSPLHF

J gene: TRBJ1-1
V gene: TRBV4-1
CDR3 protein: CASNPGGERTEAFF

J gene: TRBJ2-5
V gene: TRBV28
CDR3 protein: CASSVQGAKDETQYF

J gene: TRBJ1-5
V gene: TRBV27
CDR3 protein: CASSKGPIEGASPQHF

J gene: TRBJ1-4
V gene: TRBV6-5
CDR3 protein: CASRGQGREKLFF

J gene: TRBJ2-7
V gene: TRBV9
CDR3 protein: CASSLEQGSEQYF

J gene: TRBJ1-5
V gene: TRBV30
CDR3 protein: CAWSFGQGNQPQHF

J gene: TRBJ2-5
V gene: TRBV5-4
CDR3 protein: CASSLAGNKETQYF

J gene: TRBJ2-1
V gene: TRBV4-2
CDR3 protein: CASSQDRVNYNEQFF

J gene: TRBJ2-7
V gene: TRBV2
CDR3 protein: CASSSDRMYEQYF